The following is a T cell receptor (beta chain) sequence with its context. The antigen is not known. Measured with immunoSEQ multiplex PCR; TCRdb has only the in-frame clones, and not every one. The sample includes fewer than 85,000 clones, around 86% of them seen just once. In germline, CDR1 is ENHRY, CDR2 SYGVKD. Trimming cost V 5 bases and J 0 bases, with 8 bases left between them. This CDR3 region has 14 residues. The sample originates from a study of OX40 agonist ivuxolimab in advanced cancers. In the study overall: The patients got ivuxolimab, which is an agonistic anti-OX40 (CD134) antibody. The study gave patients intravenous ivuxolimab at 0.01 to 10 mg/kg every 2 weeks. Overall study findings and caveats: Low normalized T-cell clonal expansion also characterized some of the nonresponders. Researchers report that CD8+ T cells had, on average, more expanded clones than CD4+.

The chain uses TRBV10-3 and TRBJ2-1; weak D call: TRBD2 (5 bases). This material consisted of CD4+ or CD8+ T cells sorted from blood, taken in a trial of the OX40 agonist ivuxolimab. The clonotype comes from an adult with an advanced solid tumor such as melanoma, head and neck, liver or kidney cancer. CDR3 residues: CAISFSGSYNEQFF. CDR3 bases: TGTGCCATCAGTTTCAGCGGCTCCTACAATGAGCAGTTCTTC.